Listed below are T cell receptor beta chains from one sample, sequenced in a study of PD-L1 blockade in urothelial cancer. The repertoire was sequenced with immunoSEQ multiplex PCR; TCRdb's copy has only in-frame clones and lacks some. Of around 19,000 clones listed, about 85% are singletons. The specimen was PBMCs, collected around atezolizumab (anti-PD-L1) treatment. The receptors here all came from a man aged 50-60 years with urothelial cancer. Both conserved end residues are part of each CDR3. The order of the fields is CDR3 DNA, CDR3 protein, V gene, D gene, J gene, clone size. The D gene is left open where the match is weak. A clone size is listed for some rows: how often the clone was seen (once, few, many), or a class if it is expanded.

TGCGCCAGCAGCTTGTTTCTGGGGGGGGAGACCCAGTACTTC | CASSLFLGGETQYF | TRBV5-1 | TRBD2 | TRBJ2-5 | once
TGTGCCAGCAGTCCATGGACTAGCGGGGGGGCAGATACGCAGTATTTT | CASSPWTSGGADTQYF | TRBV2 | TRBD2 | TRBJ2-3 | -
TGCGCCAGCAGCTTGGTGGCAGGCGCACCCCAAGAGACCCAGTACTTC | CASSLVAGAPQETQYF | TRBV5-1 | - | TRBJ2-5 | -
TGTGCCAGCTCACTAACCGGGACAGATAATTCACCCCTCCACTTT | CASSLTGTDNSPLHF | TRBV18 | TRBD1 | TRBJ1-6 | -
TGTGCCAGCAGTTTAATTAGGGGCTCTGGAAACACCATATATTTT | CASSLIRGSGNTIYF | TRBV28 | - | TRBJ1-3 | -
TGCGCCAGCAGCTTGAGTCTAGCCGGGAGCGTTGAGCAGTTCTTC | CASSLSLAGSVEQFF | TRBV5-1 | - | TRBJ2-1 | -
TGCGCCAGCAGCTTCCAACCGGGACAGGGGACCACCGGGGAGCTGTTTTTT | CASSFQPGQGTTGELFF | TRBV5-1 | TRBD1 | TRBJ2-2 | once
TGTGCCAGCAGGGTCGGGACAGGGAGAACCGGGGAGCTGTTTTTT | CASRVGTGRTGELFF | TRBV2 | TRBD1 | TRBJ2-2 | few
TGTGCCAGCAGTGAAGCGCGTGGACTCTCTGGAAACACCATATATTTT | CASSEARGLSGNTIYF | TRBV6-1 | - | TRBJ1-3 | -
TGTGCCAGCAGCTCGCGGGGACGGGTGGCTGAAGCTTTCTTT | CASSSRGRVAEAFF | TRBV7-9 | - | TRBJ1-1 | -
TGTGCCACCAGCAGAGAACGGGGGTTGGGCACTGAAGCTTTCTTT | CATSRERGLGTEAFF | TRBV15 | - | TRBJ1-1 | -
TGTGCTAGCAGCCCCGGGACAGGTCCCTACAATGAGCAGTTCTTC | CASSPGTGPYNEQFF | TRBV7-7 | TRBD1 | TRBJ2-1 | -
TGTGCCAGCAGCTTACAGGGGAACTATGGCTACACCTTC | CASSLQGNYGYTF | TRBV11-2 | - | TRBJ1-2 | -
TGTGCCAGCAGGGGGACAGGGGCCAGCTACGAGCAGTACTTC | CASRGTGASYEQYF | TRBV6-1 | TRBD1 | TRBJ2-7 | -
TGCGCCAGCAGCCCCGGACAGGGGCCCCATCAGCCCCAGCATTTT | CASSPGQGPHQPQHF | TRBV5-1 | TRBD1 | TRBJ1-5 | -
TGTGCCAGCAGTTCGGGACAGATTAGCACAGATACGCAGTATTTT | CASSSGQISTDTQYF | TRBV27 | TRBD1 | TRBJ2-3 | -
TGTGCCAGCAGCCCCAGGCGGGACTTCACCGGGGAGCTGTTTTTT | CASSPRRDFTGELFF | TRBV7-9 | - | TRBJ2-2 | -
TGCGCCAGCAGCTTTACAGCTGGGGCCAACGTCCTGACTTTC | CASSFTAGANVLTF | TRBV5-1 | - | TRBJ2-6 | -
TGTGCCAGCAGTGTACGGAGGGGCGAAAAACTGTTTTTT | CASSVRRGEKLFF | TRBV6-1 | - | TRBJ1-4 | once
TGTGCCAGCAGTGAATTAGAGAACACTGAAGCTTTCTTT | CASSELENTEAFF | TRBV2 | - | TRBJ1-1 | -
TGTGCCAGCAGCCAAGTTCTGGGGACTAGCGGGAGGCCGAGCTCCTACAATGAGCAGTTCTTC | CASSQVLGTSGRPSSYNEQFF | TRBV4-2 | TRBD2 | TRBJ2-1 | -
TGTGCCAGCAGTCGGACAGGGGTTAGTCAGCCCCAGCATTTT | CASSRTGVSQPQHF | TRBV6-5 | TRBD1 | TRBJ1-5 | -
TGTGCCAGCAGCCCCTACCAGGGTTCAGATACGCAGTATTTT | CASSPYQGSDTQYF | TRBV4-2 | - | TRBJ2-3 | once
TGTGCCAGCTCACAATCAGGCTGGGGACTTCGAACTGAAGCTTTCTTT | CASSQSGWGLRTEAFF | TRBV18 | - | TRBJ1-1 | -
TGCAGCGTTGGACAGGGTGCGGCAGATACGCAGTATTTT | CSVGQGAADTQYF | TRBV29-1 | TRBD1 | TRBJ2-3 | -
TGTGCCAGCAGCCCCACACGACTAGCGGGAGTTGACAATGAGCAGTTCTTC | CASSPTRLAGVDNEQFF | TRBV7-9 | TRBD2 | TRBJ2-1 | once
TGCGCCAGCAGCGTAGAATTAGCAGGGGACTACACCTTC | CASSVELAGDYTF | TRBV5-1 | - | TRBJ1-2 | -
TGTGCCAGCAGCGGGGGGGCGGGGTTAGACATTCAGTACTTC | CASSGGAGLDIQYF | TRBV5-6 | - | TRBJ2-4 | few
TGCGCCAGCAGCTTGGCCCAGGGGGGAAATGAAAAACTGTTTTTT | CASSLAQGGNEKLFF | TRBV5-1 | TRBD1 | TRBJ1-4 | once
TGCGCCAGCAGCCAAGACGGCCAGGGGGTTCCTGAAGCTTTCTTT | CASSQDGQGVPEAFF | TRBV4-1 | TRBD1 | TRBJ1-1 | -
TGTGCCAGCAGTGACGGACAGGGGGCAGATACGCAGTATTTT | CASSDGQGADTQYF | TRBV6-4 | TRBD1 | TRBJ2-3 | -
TGTGCCAGCAGTCCCCTTCTAGATAATTCACCCCTCCACTTT | CASSPLLDNSPLHF | TRBV27 | - | TRBJ1-6 | once
TGTGCCAGCAACTTTGGGTCCGGGTTCGGAACCCAGTACTTC | CASNFGSGFGTQYF | TRBV2 | - | TRBJ2-5 | -
TGTGCCAGCAGGGGGACTAGCGGGGGGGGAACAGATACGCAGTATTTT | CASRGTSGGGTDTQYF | TRBV6-6 | TRBD2 | TRBJ2-3 | -
TGTGCCAGCGAGGAACCAGTCGCCTATGGCTACACCTTC | CASEEPVAYGYTF | TRBV28 | - | TRBJ1-2 | -
TGTGCCAGCAGCTTTGAGGGCTCCGAGCAGTACTTC | CASSFEGSEQYF | TRBV7-3 | - | TRBJ2-7 | -
TGTGCCAGCAGAACCGGGACAGGGGGGGAAAAACTGTTTTTT | CASRTGTGGEKLFF | TRBV27 | TRBD1 | TRBJ1-4 | -
TGTGCCAGCAGTTACTCGGGACAGGGAGAGACCCAGTACTTC | CASSYSGQGETQYF | TRBV6-5 | TRBD1 | TRBJ2-5 | -
TGTGCCACCGAGCGGGGTTCGGGCTCCTACGAGCAGTACTTC | CATERGSGSYEQYF | TRBV10-3 | TRBD2 | TRBJ2-7 | few
TGTGCCAGCAGTTTGGGACAGGGGGTATCTCAGTCCGGAAACACCATATATTTT | CASSLGQGVSQSGNTIYF | TRBV2 | TRBD1 | TRBJ1-3 | -
TGTGCCATCAGACCCGGACAGGGGGGATATGGCTACACCTTC | CAIRPGQGGYGYTF | TRBV10-3 | TRBD1 | TRBJ1-2 | -
TGTGCCAGTAGTATAGGGTCCGCCTATTACAATGAGCAGTTCTTC | CASSIGSAYYNEQFF | TRBV19 | - | TRBJ2-1 | -
TGTGCCAGCAGTTCAGCGGGAGGAGCGGAGTTCTTC | CASSSAGGAEFF | TRBV2 | TRBD2 | TRBJ2-1 | -
TGTGCCAGTAGTATCCGGGGGGCCCGGCAGCCCCAGCATTTT | CASSIRGARQPQHF | TRBV19 | - | TRBJ1-5 | few
TGTGCCAGTAGTAGAGCAGGAAGCACAGATACGCAGTATTTT | CASSRAGSTDTQYF | TRBV19 | - | TRBJ2-3 | few
TGCAGTGTCGATGGGCAGGGTCCATATGGCTACACCTTC | CSVDGQGPYGYTF | TRBV29-1 | - | TRBJ1-2 | once
TGTGCCAGCAGCTCAGGACAGGGGGATAGCAATCAGCCCCAGCATTTT | CASSSGQGDSNQPQHF | TRBV7-9 | TRBD1 | TRBJ1-5 | once
TGTGCCAGCAGTCCGGGGACAGGGTTCAATCAGCCCCAGCATTTT | CASSPGTGFNQPQHF | TRBV6-5 | TRBD1 | TRBJ1-5 | -
TGTGCCAGCAGCCCCACGGAGGTTAGAGAAAAACTGTTTTTT | CASSPTEVREKLFF | TRBV7-8 | - | TRBJ1-4 | -
TGTGCCAGCTCAGCTTCTCAGGGGCTGAAATCCGGAAACACCATATATTTT | CASSASQGLKSGNTIYF | TRBV18 | - | TRBJ1-3 | few
TGCGCCAGCAGTGAGACAACCGGACTAGCGGAGACCCAGTACTTC | CASSETTGLAETQYF | TRBV10-2 | TRBD2 | TRBJ2-5 | once
TGTGCCAGCTCACCACTTGCGGGACCAAGCTCCTACGAGCAGTACTTC | CASSPLAGPSSYEQYF | TRBV18 | - | TRBJ2-7 | -